Sequencing of this T cell receptor beta chain was carried out in a study of T cell responses to AZD1222 COVID-19 vaccine. Here immunoSEQ multiplex PCR was the method, and the copy in TCRdb shows in-frame clones only, minus some. The sample shows roughly 180,000 clones, around 94% of them seen only once. Germline V gives CDR1 MNHEY, CDR2 SVGEGT. After removal of 5 bases from V and 6 bases from J, the junction contained 10 bases not matched to a gene. This CDR3 comprises 15 residues. The receptor's source is an adult who received the AZD1222 COVID-19 vaccine. The chain employs TRBV6-2 or TRBV6-3 and TRBJ1-2, with 9 nucleotides matching TRBD1. The sequencing used peripheral blood, collected 28 days after the second AZD1222 dose. This CDR3 reads CASSLPRTGDNGYTF. The CDR3 coding sequence is TGTGCCAGCAGTCTGCCGCGGACAGGGGATAATGGCTACACCTTC.